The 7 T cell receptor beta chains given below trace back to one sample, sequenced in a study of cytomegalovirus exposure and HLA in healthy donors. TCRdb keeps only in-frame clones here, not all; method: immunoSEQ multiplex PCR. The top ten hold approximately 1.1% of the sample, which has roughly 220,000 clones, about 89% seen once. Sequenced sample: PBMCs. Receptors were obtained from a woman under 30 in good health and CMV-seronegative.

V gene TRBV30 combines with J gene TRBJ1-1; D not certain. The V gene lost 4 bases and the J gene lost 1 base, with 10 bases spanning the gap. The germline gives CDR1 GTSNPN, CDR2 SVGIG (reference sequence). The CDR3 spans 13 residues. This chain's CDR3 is CAWKWAGNTEAFF. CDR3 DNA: TGTGCCTGGAAATGGGCAGGGAACACTGAAGCTTTCTTT.

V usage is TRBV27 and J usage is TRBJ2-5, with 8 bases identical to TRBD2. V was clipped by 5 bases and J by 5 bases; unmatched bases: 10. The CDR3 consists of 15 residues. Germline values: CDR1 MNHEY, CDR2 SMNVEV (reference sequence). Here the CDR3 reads CASSRLAGRWETQYF. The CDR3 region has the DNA TGTGCCAGCAGTAGGTTAGCGGGGAGGTGGGAGACCCAGTACTTC.

The CDR3 region is CASSLGEFQYEQYF. For the CDR3, the DNA is TGTGCCAGCAGCTTAGGAGAGTTTCAATACGAGCAGTACTTC. V is TRBV7-9 and J is TRBJ2-7; D call uncertain. The V end was cut by 1 base, the J end by 4 bases, with 11 bases between. CDR1 SEHNR and CDR2 FQNEAQ come from the germline V gene (reference sequence). CDR3 length: 14 residues. The entire variable domain, with the rest obtained from reference TRBV7-9 and TRBJ2-7, is as follows: DTGVSQNPRHKITKRGQNVTFRCDPISEHNRLYWYRQTLGQGPEFLTYFQNEAQLEKSRLLSDRFSAERPKGSFSTLEIQRTEQGDSAMYLCASSLGEFQYEQYFGPGTRLTVT.

This chain's CDR3 is CASSLAPQGTDYEQYF. The CDR3 nucleotides are TGCGCCAGCAGCTTGGCCCCTCAGGGGACGGACTACGAGCAGTACTTC. This sequence joins TRBV5-1 and TRBJ2-7; tentative D call: TRBD1 (6 bases). The CDR3 spans 16 residues. V was trimmed by 0 bases and J by 3 bases, leaving 16 bases between them. The germline gives CDR1 SGHRS, CDR2 YFSETQ.

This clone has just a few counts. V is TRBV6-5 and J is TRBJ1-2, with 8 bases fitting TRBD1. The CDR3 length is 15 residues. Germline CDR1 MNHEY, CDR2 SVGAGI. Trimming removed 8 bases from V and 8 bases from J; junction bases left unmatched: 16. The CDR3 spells CASRTFGQGAQGYTF. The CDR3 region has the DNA TGTGCCAGCCGCACGTTCGGGCAGGGGGCTCAAGGCTACACCTTC.

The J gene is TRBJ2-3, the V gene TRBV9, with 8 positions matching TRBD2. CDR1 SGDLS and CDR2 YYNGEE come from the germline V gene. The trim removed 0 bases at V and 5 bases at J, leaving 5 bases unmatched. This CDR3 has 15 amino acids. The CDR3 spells CASSVEAGGGDTQYF. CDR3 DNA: TGTGCCAGCAGCGTAGAGGCGGGAGGAGGAGATACGCAGTATTTT.

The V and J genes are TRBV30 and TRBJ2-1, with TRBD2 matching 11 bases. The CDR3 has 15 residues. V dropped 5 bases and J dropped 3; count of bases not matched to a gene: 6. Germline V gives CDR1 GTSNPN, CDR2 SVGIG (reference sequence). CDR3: CAWVSGTSGYNEQFF. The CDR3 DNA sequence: TGTGCCTGGGTTTCCGGGACTAGCGGCTACAATGAGCAGTTCTTC. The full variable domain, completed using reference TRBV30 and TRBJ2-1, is SQTIHQWPATLVQPVGSPLSLECTVEGTSNPNLYWYRQAAGRGLQLLFYSVGIGQISSEVPQNLSASRPQDRQFILSSKKLLLSDSGFYLCAWVSGTSGYNEQFFGPGTRLTVL.